This T cell receptor beta chain was captured by sequencing in a study of early stage breast cancer tumors. Germline V gene sequence: CDR1 SGHVS, CDR2 FQNEAQ. The V end lost 2 bases, the J end lost 5 bases, and 24 bases lay between the germline ends. The CDR3 has 19 amino acids. Sequencing used immunoSEQ multiplex PCR; TCRdb keeps in-frame clones, though not all of them. The sample consists of roughly 60,000 clones, about 83% of them appearing once. What was sequenced was blood. The V gene is TRBV7-8, the J gene TRBJ2-2; D is undetermined. The TCR comes from a person aged 30-39 years with breast cancer. The CDR3 DNA reads TGTGCCAGCAGCTTATCTTTCGTGGGCCTCGACCAAAGGACCGGGGAGCTGTTTTTT. This translates into CASSLSFVGLDQRTGELFF.